One and the same sample provided the 28 T cell receptor beta chains below, sequenced in a study of blood T cell repertoires in COVID-19. TCRdb keeps only in-frame clones here, not all; method: immunoSEQ multiplex PCR. The table has 260,000 or so clones, 80% to 90% seen once. Sequenced: peripheral blood. The receptor source for this set is a man older than 75 with acute or convalescent COVID-19.

This rearrangement joins TRBV19 to TRBJ2-4, with 7 bases aligning to TRBD2. The CDR3 has 14 residues. Trimming cost V 10 bases and J 0 bases; bases outside gene matches: 6. From germline, CDR1 is LNHDA and CDR2 SQIVND (reference sequence). CDR3 nucleotides: TGTGCCACCTCTAGCGGCTTAGCCAAAAACATTCAGTACTTC. It codes for CATSSGLAKNIQYF. Full variable domain (rest looked up from reference TRBV19 and TRBJ2-4): DGGITQSPKYLFRKEGQNVTLSCEQNLNHDAMYWYRQDPGQGLRLIYYSQIVNDFQKGDIAEGYSVSREKKESFPLTVTSAQKNPTAFYLCATSSGLAKNIQYFGAGTRLSVL.

This clone appeared a few times. V usage is TRBV5-1 and J usage is TRBJ1-4; no definite D call. Germline assignment: CDR1 SGHRS and CDR2 YFSETQ. The length of the CDR3 is 15 residues. V was cut by 4 bases and J by 8 bases, with 18 bases left in between. CDR3 sequence reads: CASSVNGGPPEKLFF. The CDR3 DNA reads TGCGCCAGCAGCGTAAACGGAGGCCCGCCCGAAAAACTGTTTTTT.

The rearrangement links TRBV6-1 to TRBJ2-7; D is perhaps TRBD2 (5 bases). V was shortened by 4 bases and J by 7 bases, with 23 bases between the two germline ends. The germline CDR1 and CDR2 sequences are MNHNS and SASEGT. There are 16 residues in the CDR3. CDR3 nucleotides: TGTGCCAGCAGTGCTTTTGCACCCGGGTCAACGGGAGAGCAGTACTTC. This encodes CASSAFAPGSTGEQYF.

V gene TRBV5-1 combines with J gene TRBJ1-2, with D hard to call. Germline CDR1 reads SGHRS; CDR2 reads YFSETQ. V gave up 3 bases and J gave up 4 bases, with 13 bases separating them. The CDR3 runs to 14 residues. Here the CDR3 reads CASSSPTGSYGYTF. The CDR3 DNA sequence: TGCGCCAGCAGCTCGCCGACCGGGTCCTATGGCTACACCTTC.

The chain links TRBV2 to TRBJ2-1, with 9 bases lining up with TRBD2. Trimming cost V 6 bases and J 14 bases; bases outside gene matches: 17. From germline, CDR1 is SNHLY and CDR2 FYNNEI. The CDR3 contains 15 residues. The CDR3: CASRSSGLAGAREFF. The CDR3, as DNA: TGTGCCAGCAGGAGCTCGGGACTAGCTGGAGCGAGGGAGTTCTTC.

V and J are TRBV5-1 and TRBJ2-7, with D possibly being TRBD1 (6 bases). There are 16 residues in the CDR3. Germline lookup yields CDR1 SGHRS and CDR2 YFSETQ. Trimming removed 0 bases from V and 0 bases from J, with 13 bases in between. DNA of the CDR3: TGCGCCAGCAGCTTGGGGGGGACACAGTCCTCCTACGAGCAGTACTTC. As protein: CASSLGGTQSSYEQYF.

V and J are TRBV6-5 and TRBJ1-3, with TRBD1 as a possible D gene (6 bases). Germline loops: CDR1 MNHEY, CDR2 SVGAGI. V was trimmed by 5 bases and J by 0 bases, leaving 11 bases between them. The CDR3 loop spans 15 amino acids. Written as DNA, the CDR3 is TGTGCCAGCAGTCCGGGACATTACTCTGGAAACACCATATATTTT. Translation gives CASSPGHYSGNTIYF.

The gene calls are TRBV20-1 and TRBJ1-1; 7 bases agree with TRBD1. The CDR3 contains 13 residues. The ends lost 3 bases at V and 10 bases at J; junction bases unmatched: 11. CDR1 DFQATT and CDR2 SNEGSKA come from the germline V gene (reference sequence). CDR3 DNA: TGCAGTGCTAGTCTAGAGGGGGCACGGAGAGCTTTCTTT. As protein: CSASLEGARRAFF.

The sample holds a few counts of this clone. The chain employs TRBV7-9 and TRBJ2-2; D is uncertain. The CDR3 runs 15 residues. Germline CDR1 is SEHNR and CDR2 is FQNEAQ (reference sequence). The V end lost 3 bases, the J end lost 3 bases, and 11 bases lay between the germline ends. CDR3 sequence: CASSFVVAYTGELFF. The DNA for the CDR3 is TGTGCCAGCAGCTTCGTAGTAGCTTACACCGGGGAGCTGTTTTTT.

This chain connects TRBV18 to TRBJ2-5, with TRBD1 identical over 7 bases. V lost 2 bases to trimming and J lost 2 bases; unmatched junction nucleotides: 8. Per the germline V gene, CDR1 is KGHSH and CDR2 is LQKENI. There are 16 residues in the CDR3. CDR3 in DNA: TGTGCCAGCTCACCAACCAGGGGGATCCAACAAGAGACCCAGTACTTC. Translating gives CASSPTRGIQQETQYF.

J is TRBJ1-2 and V is TRBV5-6; D unclear. The CDR3 runs 14 residues. Trimming shortened V by 2 bases and J by 7 bases, and 15 bases separated the two germline ends. From germline, CDR1 is SGHDT and CDR2 YYEEEE. This CDR3 reads CASSFVAGESGYTF. The CDR3 DNA is TGTGCCAGCAGCTTTGTGGCAGGTGAGAGTGGCTACACCTTC. Filled out from reference TRBV5-6 and TRBJ1-2, the complete variable domain reads DAGVTQSPTHLIKTRGQQVTLRCSPKSGHDTVSWYQQALGQGPQFIFQYYEEEERQRGNFPDRFSGHQFPNYSSELNVNALLLGDSALYLCASSFVAGESGYTFGSGTRLTVV.

The rearrangement links TRBV30 to TRBJ2-7, with unresolved D. With 0 bases removed from V and 6 bases from J, the gap between germline ends came to 9 bases. CDR3 length: 12 amino acids. Germline V lookup: CDR1 GTSNPN, CDR2 SVGIG (reference sequence). The CDR3 here is CAWSVHDPEQYF. CDR3 in DNA: TGTGCCTGGAGTGTACATGATCCCGAGCAGTACTTC.

This chain connects TRBV10-2 to TRBJ1-5; D is perhaps TRBD1 (6 bases). The CDR3 is 15 residues long. CDR1 and CDR2 from the germline V gene are WSHSY and SAAADI. Trimming took off 6 bases at V and 3 bases at J, with 15 bases between the two ends. Here the CDR3 DNA reads TGCGCCAGCAGAAGACACCGGGACAACAATCAGCCCCAGCATTTT. This gives the protein CASRRHRDNNQPQHF.

The chain carries TRBV7-3 and TRBJ2-3; 8 bases fit TRBD1. The germline V gene encodes CDR1 SGHTA and CDR2 FQGTGA. After removal of 1 base from V and 1 base from J, the junction contained 7 bases not matched to a gene. The length of the CDR3 is 17 residues. The CDR3 sequence: CASSLISGGTGTDTQYF. CDR3 sequence (DNA): TGTGCCAGCAGCTTAATCTCAGGGGGCACGGGCACAGATACGCAGTATTTT.

CDR3: CASRAGTRAFF. The CDR3 coding sequence is TGTGCCAGCAGGGCGGGGACCCGAGCTTTCTTT. The rearrangement joins TRBV2 to TRBJ1-1; tentative D call: TRBD1 (5 bases). V was shortened by 6 bases and J by 10 bases, with 12 bases between the two germline ends. Germline CDR1 is SNHLY and CDR2 is FYNNEI. The CDR3 consists of 11 residues.

Of note for this clone: The sample carries other DNA sequences with the same CDR3. The chain carries TRBV6-5 and TRBJ2-7, with 8 bases that match TRBD1. The trim removed 5 bases at V and 2 bases at J, leaving 2 bases unmatched. There are 13 residues in the CDR3. Germline loops: CDR1 MNHEY, CDR2 SVGAGI. This CDR3 reads CASSPDRAYEQYF. The CDR3 DNA is TGTGCCAGCAGTCCGGACAGGGCCTACGAGCAGTACTTC.

This chain links TRBV14 with TRBJ2-5; the match to TRBD2 covers 12 bases. There are 15 residues in the CDR3. The trim removed 4 bases at V and 4 bases at J, leaving 4 bases unmatched. CDR1 and CDR2 (germline): SGHDN, FVKESK. CDR3 loop: CASSRTSGKSETQYF. In nucleotides, the CDR3 is TGTGCCAGCAGCCGGACTAGCGGGAAGTCAGAGACCCAGTACTTC. Together with reference TRBV14 and TRBJ2-5, the CDR3 gives the full variable domain: EAGVTQFPSHSVIEKGQTVTLRCDPISGHDNLYWYRRVMGKEIKFLLHFVKESKQDESGMPNNRFLAERTGGTYSTLKVQPAELEDSGVYFCASSRTSGKSETQYFGPGTRLLVL.

This chain joins TRBV30 and TRBJ2-5, with TRBD2 matching 7 bases. This CDR3 region has 14 residues. Germline assignment: CDR1 GTSNPN and CDR2 SVGIG (reference sequence). After removal of 3 bases from V and 1 base from J, the junction contained 5 bases not matched to a gene. The CDR3: CAWRRLAAQETQYF. The CDR3 nucleotides read TGTGCCTGGAGGAGACTAGCAGCCCAAGAGACCCAGTACTTC.

The chain uses TRBV10-3 and TRBJ2-7; D unresolved. Germline V gives CDR1 ENHRY, CDR2 SYGVKD. The CDR3 contains 11 residues. The V and J ends lost 6 bases and 3 bases respectively, with 6 bases between them. CDR3 residues: CAIRADYEQYF. The CDR3 DNA is TGTGCCATCAGGGCGGACTACGAGCAGTACTTC.

The genes are TRBV20-1 and TRBJ2-3; D is uncertain. The V end was cut by 6 bases, the J end by 5 bases, with 9 bases between. From germline, CDR1 is DFQATT and CDR2 SNEGSKA (reference sequence). The CDR3 sequence is 11 residues long. The CDR3 spells CSARVGDTQYF. DNA of the CDR3: TGCAGTGCCCGGGTCGGAGATACGCAGTATTTT.

This chain uses TRBV4-2 with TRBJ1-1, with a weak D call TRBD1 (5 bases). Germline V gene sequence: CDR1 LGHNA, CDR2 YNFKEQ. Trimming took 5 bases from V and 11 from J, leaving 21 bases between them. The CDR3 runs 14 residues. The CDR3 DNA sequence: TGTGCCAGCAGCTCCTTAGTAGGGGCTATGCTTGCTTTCTTT. It translates to CASSSLVGAMLAFF.

The chain recombines TRBV7-8 with TRBJ2-7, with D uncertain. CDR1 and CDR2 from the germline V gene are SGHVS and FQNEAQ. There are 13 residues in the CDR3. The V end lost 1 base, the J end lost 2 bases, and 6 bases lay between the germline ends. This CDR3 is CASSLGATYEQYF. The CDR3 coding sequence is TGTGCCAGCAGCTTAGGGGCAACCTACGAGCAGTACTTC.

V is TRBV28 and J is TRBJ2-1; D remains ambiguous. Germline assignment: CDR1 MDHEN and CDR2 SYDVKM. Between the trimmed V and J ends, which lost 5 bases and 10 bases, there was a span of 9 bases. The CDR3 sequence is 11 residues long. The CDR3 coding sequence is TGTGCCAGCAGTAACCTCGGGGAGCAGTTCTTC. Translating it yields CASSNLGEQFF.

The chain couples TRBV2 to TRBJ1-2, with TRBD1 matching over 10 bases. There are 14 residues in the CDR3. Germline V lookup: CDR1 SNHLY, CDR2 FYNNEI. Germline trimming cut 3 bases from V and 4 bases from J; bases unmatched to any gene: 2. CDR3 sequence reads: CASSDDRGLYGYTF. The CDR3 DNA reads as TGTGCCAGCAGTGACGACAGGGGGCTCTATGGCTACACCTTC.

The V gene is TRBV4-1, the J gene TRBJ2-5; tentatively, D is TRBD1 (6 bases). The germline V and J ends were trimmed by 3 bases and 1 base, with 12 bases remaining between them. CDR3 length equals 15 residues. Germline-derived CDR1 and CDR2 are MGHRA and YSYEKL. The CDR3 sequence: CASSHPDRPQETQYF. In DNA form, the CDR3 reads TGCGCCAGCAGCCATCCCGACAGGCCCCAAGAGACCCAGTACTTC.

The CDR3 region is CASSQYSGRGYEQYF. The DNA of the CDR3 is TGTGCCAGCAGCCAATACAGCGGGAGGGGCTACGAGCAGTACTTC. The chain combines TRBV3-1 (or the pseudogene TRBV3-2) with TRBJ2-7, with 10 bases aligning to TRBD2. The CDR3 loop spans 15 amino acids. Trimming removed 2 bases from V and 3 bases from J; junction bases left unmatched: 4. Looked up from germline, CDR1 is LGHDT and CDR2 is YNNKEL (reference sequence).

V is TRBV11-3 and J is TRBJ2-3; 7 bases align to TRBD2. CDR3 size: 15 residues. With V trimmed by 5 bases and J by 6 bases, 11 bases remained unmatched. The germline V gene has CDR1 SGHNT and CDR2 YENEEA. DNA of the CDR3: TGTGCCAGCAGCATCGGACTAGGGACGCAGGATACGCAGTATTTT. Its translation: CASSIGLGTQDTQYF.

This clone was seen more than once but under ten times. The V and J genes are TRBV7-6 and TRBJ2-5, with D unresolved. The CDR3 length is 15 residues. Germline V gene lookup returns CDR1 SGHVS and CDR2 FNYEAQ. The V and J ends lost 2 bases and 4 bases respectively, with 14 bases between them. The CDR3 here is CASSLPPGVGETQYF. CDR3 nucleotides: TGTGCCAGCAGCTTACCGCCGGGTGTAGGAGAGACCCAGTACTTC.